Listed below are T cell receptor beta chains from one sample, sequenced in a study of blood T cell repertoires in COVID-19. Only in-frame clones appear in the TCRdb table, and some are missing; sequencing was by immunoSEQ multiplex PCR. This sample carries 400,000 to 550,000 clones, approximately 90% of them seen once, and the ten largest clones take approximately 4.5%. The sequenced sample consisted of peripheral blood. Receptors were obtained from a woman aged 30 to 39 with acute or convalescent COVID-19. CDR3s include the opening cysteine and the closing phenylalanine or tryptophan. The D gene is left open where the match is weak. Only some rows state a clone size, as once, few, many or a class for expanded clones.

TRBD1,TRBJ2-2,once,TRBV6-5,CASSNLWTGAGELFF,TGTGCCAGCAGTAACCTCTGGACAGGTGCCGGGGAGCTGTTTTTT
TRBD2,TRBJ2-3,NA,TRBV29-1,CTGRPLAGGPGTQYF,TGCACCGGGCGGCCCCTAGCGGGGGGGCCTGGTACGCAGTATTTT
TRBD1,TRBJ1-2,NA,TRBV4-1,CASSRPGQANYGYTF,TGCGCCAGCAGCCGTCCGGGACAGGCGAACTATGGCTACACCTTC
NA,TRBJ1-1,few,TRBV19,CASSPDSLNTEAFF,TGTGCCAGTAGTCCGGACAGTTTGAACACTGAAGCTTTCTTT
NA,TRBJ2-2,NA,TRBV3-1/TRBV3-2,CASSPRIGELFF,TGTGCCAGCAGCCCCAGGATTGGGGAGCTGTTTTTT
NA,TRBJ2-5,NA,TRBV3-1/TRBV3-2,CASSKEGGGLETQYF,TGTGCCAGCAGCAAAGAGGGGGGGGGCTTGGAGACCCAGTACTTC
NA,TRBJ1-1,NA,TRBV19,CASSPNLEGWVTEAFF,TGTGCCAGTAGTCCCAATTTGGAGGGTTGGGTCACTGAAGCTTTCTTT
NA,TRBJ2-1,NA,TRBV19,CASSIGANEQFF,TGTGCCAGTAGTATAGGGGCGAATGAGCAGTTCTTC
TRBD2,TRBJ2-7,once,TRBV28,CASSTSGDVDEQYF,TGTGCCAGCAGTACTAGCGGGGATGTCGACGAGCAGTACTTC
TRBD1,TRBJ1-2,NA,TRBV4-2,CASTRGGSGYGYTF,TGTGCCAGCACGCGAGGGGGCTCTGGCTATGGCTACACCTTC
TRBD1,TRBJ1-2,NA,TRBV3-1/TRBV3-2,CASSHLGTGKHYGYTF,TGTGCCAGCAGCCACCTGGGGACAGGGAAACACTATGGCTACACCTTC
TRBD1,TRBJ1-1,NA,TRBV27,CASSPPPGGAEAFF,TGTGCCAGCAGTCCCCCCCCAGGGGGCGCCGAAGCTTTCTTT
NA,TRBJ2-7,NA,TRBV5-8,CASSLGIRSSYEQYF,TGTGCCAGCAGCTTGGGGATTAGGAGCTCCTACGAGCAGTACTTC
TRBD1,TRBJ1-1,NA,TRBV6-5,CASRERTGNTEAFF,TGTGCCAGCAGGGAGAGGACAGGGAACACTGAAGCTTTCTTT
NA,TRBJ1-5,NA,TRBV20-1,CSASAGVSNQPQHF,TGCAGTGCTAGTGCGGGGGTTAGCAATCAGCCCCAGCATTTT
NA,TRBJ2-5,NA,TRBV4-1,CASSQDQGPSVPLETQYF,TGCGCCAGCAGCCAAGATCAGGGGCCCTCGGTGCCTCTAGAGACCCAGTACTTC
NA,TRBJ2-3,NA,TRBV7-9,CASSLTAGPTDTQYF,TGTGCCAGCAGCTTAACGGCGGGGCCCACAGATACGCAGTATTTT
TRBD1,TRBJ2-2,NA,TRBV7-6,CASSPGQGYTGELFF,TGTGCCAGCAGCCCTGGACAGGGGTATACCGGGGAGCTGTTTTTT
NA,TRBJ1-1,once,TRBV27,CASSLSRGGNTEAFF,TGTGCCAGCAGTTTATCTCGGGGGGGTAACACTGAAGCTTTCTTT
TRBD1,TRBJ1-1,NA,TRBV6-5,CASSYSSQGRTEAFF,TGTGCCAGCAGTTACTCGTCACAGGGGAGGACTGAAGCTTTCTTT
TRBD1,TRBJ1-2,once,TRBV5-4,CASSATRTGNGYTF,TGTGCCAGCAGCGCCACAAGGACAGGGAATGGCTACACCTTC
NA,TRBJ2-7,NA,TRBV7-9,CASSLRREYEQYF,TGTGCCAGCAGCCTCAGACGGGAGTACGAGCAGTACTTC
NA,TRBJ1-6,NA,TRBV28,CASSRQISSPLHF,TGTGCCAGCTCTCGACAGATCTCTTCACCCCTCCACTTT
TRBD1,TRBJ2-3,few,TRBV5-1,CASSLGTDEYDPSTDTQYF,TGCGCCAGCAGCTTAGGGACAGACGAATATGACCCTAGCACAGATACGCAGTATTTT
TRBD1,TRBJ2-7,NA,TRBV14,CASSQDPDRGRYEQYF,TGTGCCAGCAGCCAAGACCCGGACAGGGGAAGATACGAGCAGTACTTC
NA,TRBJ2-7,NA,TRBV2,CASSEEYTGRYEQYF,TGTGCCAGCAGTGAGGAGTACACAGGGCGGTACGAGCAGTACTTC
NA,TRBJ1-1,NA,TRBV5-1,CASSLGAQNTEAFF,TGCGCCAGCAGCTTGGGGGCACAGAACACTGAAGCTTTCTTT
TRBD1,TRBJ2-7,NA,TRBV27,CASSLATGDGYEQYF,TGTGCCAGCAGTTTAGCGACAGGGGATGGTTACGAGCAGTACTTC
TRBD2,TRBJ2-5,NA,TRBV5-1,CASSRGTSGGIETQYF,TGCGCCAGCAGCCGAGGGACTAGCGGGGGCATAGAGACCCAGTACTTC
TRBD1,TRBJ1-3,few,TRBV5-1,CASSLIGGFSGNTIYF,TGCGCCAGCAGCTTGATAGGGGGCTTCTCTGGAAACACCATATATTTT
NA,TRBJ2-1,NA,TRBV5-1,CASSLTGLQFF,TGCGCCAGCAGCTTGACCGGTCTACAGTTCTTC
NA,TRBJ2-7,NA,TRBV14,CASSQESRFNEQYF,TGTGCCAGCAGCCAAGAGAGCCGTTTTAACGAGCAGTACTTC
NA,TRBJ1-1,NA,TRBV7-9,CASKGQGVTEAFF,TGTGCCAGCAAAGGGCAGGGTGTCACTGAAGCTTTCTTT
TRBD1,TRBJ1-2,NA,TRBV11-2,CASSWGDRGSYGYTF,TGTGCCAGCAGCTGGGGCGACAGGGGGTCTTATGGCTACACCTTC
TRBD1,TRBJ1-1,NA,TRBV10-2,CASIGTGGTEAFF,TGCGCCAGCATAGGGACAGGGGGTACTGAAGCTTTCTTT
TRBD1,TRBJ1-4,NA,TRBV6-5,CASFTQGARGEKLFF,TGTGCCAGTTTTACACAGGGGGCGCGTGGTGAAAAACTGTTTTTT
TRBD1,TRBJ2-3,NA,TRBV5-1,CASSIRQGNTDTQYF,TGCGCCAGCAGCATTCGACAGGGGAACACAGATACGCAGTATTTT
TRBD1,TRBJ2-7,NA,TRBV5-1,CASNSISGTGTYEQYF,TGCGCCAGCAATTCAATTTCCGGGACAGGGACCTACGAGCAGTACTTC
NA,TRBJ2-5,NA,TRBV10-3,CAISEERQTQYF,TGTGCCATCAGTGAGGAGCGGCAGACCCAGTACTTC
TRBD1,TRBJ2-2,NA,TRBV6-5,CAAQGPNTGELFF,TGTGCCGCACAGGGGCCCAACACCGGGGAGCTGTTTTTT
NA,TRBJ1-3,NA,TRBV4-1,CASSQEVRGNTIYF,TGCGCCAGCAGCCAAGAGGTGAGGGGAAACACCATATATTTT
NA,TRBJ2-5,NA,TRBV4-1,CASSQILGTLSSGTQYF,TGCGCCAGCAGCCAAATCCTCGGGACTCTATCATCCGGGACCCAGTACTTC
NA,TRBJ2-7,NA,TRBV2,CASRETFEQYF,TGTGCCAGCAGGGAGACGTTCGAGCAGTACTTC